The 26 T cell receptor beta chains reported below all come from one sample, sequenced in a study of human versus mouse CDR3 diversity and MHC coevolution. The method was immunoSEQ multiplex PCR; TCRdb's version includes in-frame clones alone and lacks a portion of them. Among tens of thousands of clones listed, around 94% were seen once. The sample consisted of naive CD4+ T cells from blood. Subset given: CD45RO-negative CD62L-positive naive CD4 T cells. The receptor source for this set is a person between 60 and 69 years old in good health.

Regarding this clone: A read error may produce the germline difference seen at one junction end. The J gene is TRBJ2-1, the V gene TRBV6-1; 14 bases are a match to TRBD2. The CDR3 sequence is 22 residues long. Germline V CDR1 and CDR2: MNHNS, SASEGT. The CDR3 protein is CASSKAWGLAGVDDSSYNEQFF. The CDR3 nucleotides read TGTGCCAGCAGTAAAGCATGGGGACTAGCGGGAGTCGATGATAGCTCCTACAATGAGCAGTTCTTC.

This clone was seen once. V usage is TRBV5-5 and J usage is TRBJ1-2, with D maybe TRBD1 (5 bases). This CDR3 spans 13 amino acids. From germline, CDR1 is SGHKS and CDR2 YYEKEE (reference sequence). V lost 3 bases to trimming and J lost 8 bases, with 14 bases between them. The CDR3 DNA reads TGTGCCAGCAGCTACGGGGGGTCCTGGGGCTACACCTTC. This sequence encodes CASSYGGSWGYTF.

V is TRBV6-1 and J is TRBJ1-5; TRBD1 agrees at 7 bases. The CDR3 totals 15 residues. Germline CDR1 is MNHNS and CDR2 is SASEGT. With 6 bases clipped from V and 4 bases from J, the junction kept 9 bases outside the gene matches. Written as DNA, the CDR3 is TGTGCCAGCAGCAAAGATGACAGGGAAAATCAGCCCCAGCATTTT. Its protein is CASSKDDRENQPQHF.

This rearrangement joins TRBV9 to TRBJ1-1; D unclear. In germline, CDR1 is SGDLS, CDR2 YYNGEE. The CDR3 sequence is 13 residues long. V lost 0 bases to trimming and J lost 3 bases, with 6 bases between them. DNA of the CDR3: TGTGCCAGCAGCGTAGGTCCGGACACTGAAGCTTTCTTT. It translates to CASSVGPDTEAFF.

V and J are TRBV19 and TRBJ2-5; TRBD2 matches 9 bases. With V trimmed by 5 bases and J by 3 bases, 7 bases remained unmatched. The CDR3 is made up of 15 amino acids. The germline gives CDR1 LNHDA, CDR2 SQIVND (reference sequence). The CDR3 reads CASSPTGGREETQYF. The CDR3 nucleotides read TGTGCCAGTAGTCCCACTGGCGGGAGGGAAGAGACCCAGTACTTC. Variable domain in full (rest from reference TRBV19 and TRBJ2-5): DGGITQSPKYLFRKEGQNVTLSCEQNLNHDAMYWYRQDPGQGLRLIYYSQIVNDFQKGDIAEGYSVSREKKESFPLTVTSAQKNPTAFYLCASSPTGGREETQYFGPGTRLLVL.

The V and J genes are TRBV19 and TRBJ2-1; 7 positions agree with TRBD2. Unmatched junction bases numbered 6, after V lost 5 bases and J lost 2 bases. The CDR3 totals 15 residues. CDR1 and CDR2 (germline): LNHDA, SQIVND (reference sequence). CDR3: CASSAGREPYNEQFF. The CDR3 nucleotides are TGTGCCAGTAGTGCTGGGAGGGAACCCTACAATGAGCAGTTCTTC.

This clone was counted between two and nine times. CDR3 in DNA: TGCGCCAGCAGTCCCTCCGGACAGGGGAATGAAAAACTGTTTTTT. Protein sequence: CASSPSGQGNEKLFF. This chain connects TRBV10-1 to TRBJ1-4; TRBD1 matches at 9 bases. Trimming took 5 bases from V and 5 from J; bases not matched to a gene: 6. The germline CDR1 and CDR2 sequences are WNHNN and SYGVQD (reference sequence). This CDR3 contains 15 residues.

The gene calls are TRBV7-7 and TRBJ2-1; 7 nucleotides agree with TRBD2. Trimming at V came to 1 base and at J to 3 bases, leaving 9 bases not matched to a gene. There are 17 residues in the CDR3. CDR1 and CDR2 from the germline V gene are SSHAT and FNYEAQ (reference sequence). The CDR3 loop is CASSLEGLPRIYNEQFF. Written as DNA, the CDR3 is TGTGCCAGCAGCTTAGAGGGACTACCAAGGATCTACAATGAGCAGTTCTTC. Complete variable domain (other parts from reference TRBV7-7 and TRBJ2-1): GAGVSQSPRYKVTKRGQDVTLRCDPISSHATLYWYQQALGQGPEFLTYFNYEAQPDKSGLPSDRFSAERPEGSISTLTIQRTEQRDSAMYRCASSLEGLPRIYNEQFFGPGTRLTVL.

This sequence joins TRBV5-4 and TRBJ2-3; the match to TRBD2 covers 7 bases. The junction had 11 bases not matched to a gene; V was cut back by 7 bases and J by 3 bases. The CDR3 has 15 residues. Germline assignment: CDR1 SGHNT and CDR2 YYREEE (reference sequence). CDR3 nucleotide sequence: TGTGCCAGCGGGGGTCCGGGGGAGGGTACAGATACGCAGTATTTT. Translation gives CASGGPGEGTDTQYF.

The V and J genes are TRBV29-1 and TRBJ2-2; D is possibly TRBD1 (6 bases). Looked up from germline, CDR1 is SQVTM and CDR2 is ANQGSEA. The V end was cut by 3 bases, the J end by 3 bases, with 8 bases between. The CDR3 runs 13 residues. CDR3 DNA: TGCAGCGTTGACAGGGGTCACACCGGGGAGCTGTTTTTT. This sequence encodes CSVDRGHTGELFF.

The chain uses TRBV10-1 and TRBJ2-3; 13 positions match TRBD2. CDR3 length: 15 amino acids. V gave up 4 bases and J gave up 6 bases; unmatched junction bases: 4. Germline-derived CDR1 and CDR2 are WNHNN and SYGVQD (reference sequence). CDR3 nucleotide sequence: TGCGCCAGCAGTGGGACTAGCGGGAGTTCGGATACGCAGTATTTT. Protein sequence: CASSGTSGSSDTQYF.

The gene calls are TRBV12-5 and TRBJ2-5; the match to TRBD2 covers 16 bases. CDR1 and CDR2 (germline): LGHNT, FRNRAP. With 6 bases clipped from V and 7 bases from J, the junction kept 8 bases outside the gene matches. The CDR3 loop spans 16 amino acids. The CDR3 region has the DNA TGTGCTAGTGGCCCTGGGACTAGCGGGAGGGGGGGGACCCAGTACTTC. Translation gives CASGPGTSGRGGTQYF.

The V call is TRBV7-7, the J call TRBJ2-5; TRBD2 matches at 7 bases. V shed 1 base and J 3 bases; nucleotides not matched to a gene: 5. The CDR3 is made up of 15 amino acids. Germline CDR1 SSHAT, CDR2 FNYEAQ (reference sequence). The CDR3 loop reads CASSLGRGIKETQYF. The CDR3 bases are TGTGCCAGCAGCTTAGGGCGGGGGATAAAAGAGACCCAGTACTTC.

V usage is TRBV5-5 and J usage is TRBJ2-2, with TRBD1 matching 8 bases. Trimming at V came to 2 bases and at J to 1 base, leaving 4 bases not matched to a gene. This CDR3 has 16 amino acids. Germline lookup yields CDR1 SGHKS and CDR2 YYEKEE (reference sequence). As DNA, the CDR3 is TGTGCCAGCAGCTTATGGACAGGGCTGAACACCGGGGAGCTGTTTTTT. Protein product: CASSLWTGLNTGELFF.

The sample holds one count of this clone. In the same sample, other DNA sequences code for this CDR3. This chain uses TRBV5-1 with TRBJ2-5; a possible D gene is TRBD2 (5 bases). The CDR3 length is 16 residues. The germline V gene encodes CDR1 SGHRS and CDR2 YFSETQ. V lost 2 bases and J 5 bases, leaving 19 bases between the germline ends. This CDR3 is CASSLVYNPTGETQYF. The CDR3 nucleotides read TGCGCCAGCAGCTTAGTCTACAATCCCACGGGGGAGACCCAGTACTTC.

The chain carries TRBV5-1 and TRBJ2-3; 7 bases map to TRBD2. After removal of 4 bases from V and 2 bases from J, the junction contained 7 bases not matched to a gene. This CDR3 region has 15 residues. Germline CDR1 is SGHRS and CDR2 is YFSETQ. This chain's CDR3 is CASSPTGLPTDTQYF. DNA of the CDR3: TGCGCCAGCAGCCCCACGGGACTACCCACAGATACGCAGTATTTT.

This chain uses TRBV10-2 with TRBJ2-4; no definite D call. Trimming stripped 4 bases from V and 7 bases from J, with 20 bases between. The CDR3 length is 16 residues. CDR1 and CDR2 (germline): WSHSY, SAAADI. CDR3 bases: TGCGCCAGCAGTGGCCCTTCCCGAGGAGTTGCGAACATTCAGTACTTC. Its protein is CASSGPSRGVANIQYF.

The chain links TRBV18 to TRBJ2-1; TRBD2 is a possible D gene (6 bases). Per germline, CDR1 KGHSH and CDR2 LQKENI. Trimming pared 1 base from V and 5 bases from J, leaving 9 bases between. This CDR3 contains 14 residues. The CDR3 DNA reads as TGTGCCAGCTCACCACTATCTAGCGACAATGAGCAGTTCTTC. Protein product: CASSPLSSDNEQFF. Full variable domain (outside the CDR3, taken from reference TRBV18 and TRBJ2-1): NAGVMQNPRHLVRRRGQEARLRCSPMKGHSHVYWYRQLPEEGLKFMVYLQKENIIDESGMPKERFSAEFPKEGPSILRIQQVVRGDSAAYFCASSPLSSDNEQFFGPGTRLTVL.

V usage is TRBV6-1 and J usage is TRBJ2-3; TRBD2 matches 14 bases. Germline-derived CDR1 and CDR2 are MNHNS and SASEGT. The CDR3 sequence is 14 residues long. Germline trimming cut 8 bases from V and 4 bases from J; bases unmatched to any gene: 2. The CDR3 loop is CASRTSGGPDTQYF. Written as DNA, the CDR3 is TGTGCCAGCCGGACTAGCGGGGGGCCAGATACGCAGTATTTT.

The gene calls are TRBV30 and TRBJ2-5, with a weak D call TRBD2 (7 bases). This CDR3 contains 13 residues. Between the trimmed V and J ends, which lost 7 bases and 4 bases, there was a span of 16 bases. Germline-derived CDR1 and CDR2 are GTSNPN and SVGIG (reference sequence). This chain's CDR3 is CASKGGTPETQYF. Here the CDR3 DNA reads TGTGCCTCCAAGGGGGGGACCCCAGAGACCCAGTACTTC. Full variable domain (remainder filled in from reference TRBV30 and TRBJ2-5): SQTIHQWPATLVQPVGSPLSLECTVEGTSNPNLYWYRQAAGRGLQLLFYSVGIGQISSEVPQNLSASRPQDRQFILSSKKLLLSDSGFYLCASKGGTPETQYFGPGTRLLVL.

The chain uses TRBV21-1 and TRBJ2-7; the table assigns TRBD2, which was not confirmed against the DNA. TRBV21-1 has pseudogene status. This CDR3 comprises 14 residues. The chain's CDR3 is CASSKARDYHEQYF. The CDR3 DNA follows: TGTGCCAGCAGCAAAGCCCGGGACTACCACGAGCAGTACTTC.

This chain connects TRBV5-1 to TRBJ1-6; D is possibly TRBD1 (5 bases). Trimming took off 4 bases at V and 8 bases at J, with 16 bases between the two ends. The CDR3 contains 15 residues. Germline V lookup: CDR1 SGHRS, CDR2 YFSETQ. The CDR3 DNA is TGCGCCAGCAGCGCGGACACCTCTAGGGATTCACCCCTCCACTTT. Amino acids: CASSADTSRDSPLHF.

This chain uses TRBV27 with TRBJ2-1; D may be TRBD1 (7 bases). This CDR3 spans 16 amino acids. Germline CDR1 and CDR2: MNHEY and SMNVEV (reference sequence). The V gene lost 6 bases and the J gene lost 7 bases, with 22 bases spanning the gap. CDR3 loop: CASSPRGRGDVNEQFF. Written as DNA, the CDR3 is TGTGCCAGCAGCCCGAGGGGCAGGGGGGATGTGAATGAGCAGTTCTTC.

V gene TRBV11-3 combines with J gene TRBJ2-7, with TRBD2 as a possible D gene (6 bases). The V and J ends lost 3 bases and 0 bases respectively, with 12 bases between them. CDR1 SGHNT and CDR2 YENEEA come from the germline V gene. The length of the CDR3 is 15 residues. The CDR3 loop is CASSFSGVSSYEQYF. CDR3 DNA: TGTGCCAGCAGCTTTTCGGGGGTGAGCTCCTACGAGCAGTACTTC.

The chain is built from TRBV7-3 and TRBJ2-1; maybe TRBD2 (5 bases). The V gene's germline CDR1 is SGHTA and CDR2 FQGTGA. This CDR3 is built from 13 residues. With 1 base removed from V and 8 bases from J, the gap between germline ends came to 9 bases. CDR3 nucleotides: TGTGCCAGCAGCTTAAGACCGAGGGATGAGCAGTTCTTC. Translation: CASSLRPRDEQFF.

This sequence joins TRBV7-6 and TRBJ1-2; D remains ambiguous. The CDR3 is 14 residues long. In germline, CDR1 is SGHVS, CDR2 FNYEAQ. V lost 3 bases and J 7 bases, leaving 15 bases between the germline ends. CDR3 bases: TGTGCCAGCAGCTTCCCCGGTCAGGTCGGTGGCTACACCTTC. Amino acid sequence: CASSFPGQVGGYTF.